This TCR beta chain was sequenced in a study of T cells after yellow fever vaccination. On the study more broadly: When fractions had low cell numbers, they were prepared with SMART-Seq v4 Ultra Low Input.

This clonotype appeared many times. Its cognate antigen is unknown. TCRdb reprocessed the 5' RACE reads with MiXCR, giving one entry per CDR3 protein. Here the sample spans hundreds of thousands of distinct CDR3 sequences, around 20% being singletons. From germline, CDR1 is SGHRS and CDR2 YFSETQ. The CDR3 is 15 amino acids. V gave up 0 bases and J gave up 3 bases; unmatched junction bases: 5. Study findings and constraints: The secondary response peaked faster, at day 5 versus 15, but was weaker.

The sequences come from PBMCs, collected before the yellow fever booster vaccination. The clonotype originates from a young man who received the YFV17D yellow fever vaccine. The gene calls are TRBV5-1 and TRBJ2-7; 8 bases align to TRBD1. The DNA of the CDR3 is TGCGCCAGCAGCTTGGGTGGACAGGGCCACTACGAGCAGTACGTC. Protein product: CASSLGGQGHYEQYV.